The clone carrying this T cell receptor (beta chain) was recorded at least ten times. The beta constant-region primer was an equimolar mix of two oligonucleotides covering TRBC1 and TRBC2. A single record per CDR3 protein comes from TCRdb applying MiXCR to the UMI-ligation and nested PCR reads. This table holds about 4,200 distinct CDR3 sequences, roughly 7.8% found once. This entry is derived from a study of naive and memory T cell subsets. Germline CDR1 MNHNS, CDR2 SASEGT. The CDR3 sequence is 11 residues long. The source is a human donor in good health. Sequencing was carried out using CD4+ TEMRA cells from blood. The subset here: effector memory re-expressing CD45RA, CD45RA+ CD27-. The V and J genes are TRBV6-1 and TRBJ2-1; D unresolved. DNA of the CDR3: TGTGGATGCAGGTCAAACAATGAGCAGTTCTTC. Protein product: CGCRSNNEQFF.